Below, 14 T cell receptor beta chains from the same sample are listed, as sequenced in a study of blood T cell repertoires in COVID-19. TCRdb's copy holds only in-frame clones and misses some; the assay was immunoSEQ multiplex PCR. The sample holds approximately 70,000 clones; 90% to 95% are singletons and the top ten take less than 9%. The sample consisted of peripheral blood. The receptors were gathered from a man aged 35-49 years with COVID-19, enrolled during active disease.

In DNA form, the CDR3 reads TGTGCCACCAGTTCTGGACAGGGCAACTATGGCTACACCTTC. The encoded protein is CATSSGQGNYGYTF. The rearrangement joins TRBV24-1 to TRBJ1-2; 8 bases fit TRBD1. Germline V gives CDR1 KGHDR, CDR2 SFDVKD. This CDR3 is 14 amino acids long. Trimming removed 6 bases from V and 2 bases from J; junction bases left unmatched: 4.

The CDR3 DNA reads TGTGCCAGCAGTGAAGACGAGGGCAGTTTGGTAGATACGCAGTATTTT. As protein: CASSEDEGSLVDTQYF. The chain employs TRBV2 and TRBJ2-3, with TRBD2 as a possible D gene (5 bases). The CDR3 extends over 16 amino acids. Per the germline V gene, CDR1 is SNHLY and CDR2 is FYNNEI. Trimming took off 1 base at V and 5 bases at J, with 16 bases between the two ends.

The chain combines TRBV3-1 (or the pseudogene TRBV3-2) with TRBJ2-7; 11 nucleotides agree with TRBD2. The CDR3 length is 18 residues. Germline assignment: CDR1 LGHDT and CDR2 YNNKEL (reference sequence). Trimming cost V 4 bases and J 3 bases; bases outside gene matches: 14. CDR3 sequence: CASSRKGTSGGYYYEQYF. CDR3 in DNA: TGTGCCAGCAGCCGAAAAGGAACTAGCGGGGGTTATTACTACGAGCAGTACTTC.

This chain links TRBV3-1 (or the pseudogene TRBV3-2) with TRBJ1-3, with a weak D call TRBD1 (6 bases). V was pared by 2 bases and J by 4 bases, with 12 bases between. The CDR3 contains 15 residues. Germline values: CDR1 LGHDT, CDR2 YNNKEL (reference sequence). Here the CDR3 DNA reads TGTGCCAGCAGCCAACGTCGGGGACAAGGAAACACCATATATTTT. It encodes CASSQRRGQGNTIYF.

The CDR3 sequence is CASSEATTGDQPQHF. For the CDR3, the DNA is TGTGCCAGCAGTGAAGCTACCACAGGGGATCAGCCCCAGCATTTT. J is TRBJ1-5 and V is TRBV6-1, with 7 bases matching TRBD1. This CDR3 is 15 amino acids long. Losses at the gene ends were 0 bases for V and 5 bases for J; bases not matched to a gene: 4. Germline loops: CDR1 MNHNS, CDR2 SASEGT.

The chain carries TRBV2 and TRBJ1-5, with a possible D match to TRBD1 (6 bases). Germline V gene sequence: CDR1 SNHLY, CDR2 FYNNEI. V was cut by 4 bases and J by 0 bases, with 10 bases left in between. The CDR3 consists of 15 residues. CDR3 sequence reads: CASSGGGISNQPQHF. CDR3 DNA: TGTGCCAGCAGTGGAGGGGGAATTAGCAATCAGCCCCAGCATTTT.

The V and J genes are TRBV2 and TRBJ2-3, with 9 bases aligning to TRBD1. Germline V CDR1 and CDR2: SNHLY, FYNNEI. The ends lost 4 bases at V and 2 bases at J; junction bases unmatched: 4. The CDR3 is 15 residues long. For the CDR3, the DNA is TGTGCCAGCAGTGCCGGGACAGGGTTCACAGATACGCAGTATTTT. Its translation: CASSAGTGFTDTQYF. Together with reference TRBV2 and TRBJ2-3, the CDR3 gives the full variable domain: EPEVTQTPSHQVTQMGQEVILRCVPISNHLYFYWYRQILGQKVEFLVSFYNNEISEKSEIFDDQFSVERPDGSNFTLKIRSTKLEDSAMYFCASSAGTGFTDTQYFGPGTRLTVL.

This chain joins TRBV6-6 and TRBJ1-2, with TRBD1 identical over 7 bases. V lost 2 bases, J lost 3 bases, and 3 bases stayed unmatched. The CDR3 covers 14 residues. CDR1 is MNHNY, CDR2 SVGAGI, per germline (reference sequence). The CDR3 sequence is CASSYTGQDYGYTF. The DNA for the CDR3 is TGTGCCAGCAGTTACACAGGACAGGACTATGGCTACACCTTC.

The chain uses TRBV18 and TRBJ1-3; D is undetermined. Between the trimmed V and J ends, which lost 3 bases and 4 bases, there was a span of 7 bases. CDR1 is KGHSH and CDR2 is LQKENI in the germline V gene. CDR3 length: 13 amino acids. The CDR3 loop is CASSPVEGNTIYF. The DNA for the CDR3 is TGTGCCAGCTCACCCGTGGAGGGAAACACCATATATTTT.

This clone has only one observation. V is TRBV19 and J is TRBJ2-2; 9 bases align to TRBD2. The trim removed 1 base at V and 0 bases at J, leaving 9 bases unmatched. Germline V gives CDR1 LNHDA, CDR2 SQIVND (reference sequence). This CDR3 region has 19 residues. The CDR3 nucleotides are TGTGCCAGTAGTATAGGACCAGCGGGGGGAATCGCGAACACCGGGGAGCTGTTTTTT. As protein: CASSIGPAGGIANTGELFF.

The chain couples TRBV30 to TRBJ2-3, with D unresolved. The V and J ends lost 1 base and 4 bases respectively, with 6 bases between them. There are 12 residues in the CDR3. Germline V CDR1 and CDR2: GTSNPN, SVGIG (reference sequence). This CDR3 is CAWSASPDTQYF. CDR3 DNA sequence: TGTGCCTGGAGTGCCAGTCCAGATACGCAGTATTTT. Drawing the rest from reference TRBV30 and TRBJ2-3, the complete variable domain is SQTIHQWPATLVQPVGSPLSLECTVEGTSNPNLYWYRQAAGRGLQLLFYSVGIGQISSEVPQNLSASRPQDRQFILSSKKLLLSDSGFYLCAWSASPDTQYFGPGTRLTVL.

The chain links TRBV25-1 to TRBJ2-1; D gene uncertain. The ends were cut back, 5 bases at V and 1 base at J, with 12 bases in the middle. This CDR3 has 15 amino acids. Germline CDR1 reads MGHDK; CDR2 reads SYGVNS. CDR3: CASSNSGTSYNEQFF. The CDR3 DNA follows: TGTGCCAGCAGTAATTCAGGCACATCCTACAATGAGCAGTTCTTC.

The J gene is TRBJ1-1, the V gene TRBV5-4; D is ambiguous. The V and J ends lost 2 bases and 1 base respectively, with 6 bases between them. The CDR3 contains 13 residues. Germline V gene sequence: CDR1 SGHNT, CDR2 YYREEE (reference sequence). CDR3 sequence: CASSFPGNTEAFF. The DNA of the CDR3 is TGTGCCAGCAGCTTCCCGGGGAACACTGAAGCTTTCTTT.

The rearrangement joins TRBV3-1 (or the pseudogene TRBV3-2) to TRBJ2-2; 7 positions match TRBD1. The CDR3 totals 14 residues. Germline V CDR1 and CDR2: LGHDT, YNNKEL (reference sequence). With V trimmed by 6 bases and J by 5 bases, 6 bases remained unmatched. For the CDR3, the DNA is TGTGCCAGCAGAAGACAGGGAGAAACCGGGGAGCTGTTTTTT. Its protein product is CASRRQGETGELFF.